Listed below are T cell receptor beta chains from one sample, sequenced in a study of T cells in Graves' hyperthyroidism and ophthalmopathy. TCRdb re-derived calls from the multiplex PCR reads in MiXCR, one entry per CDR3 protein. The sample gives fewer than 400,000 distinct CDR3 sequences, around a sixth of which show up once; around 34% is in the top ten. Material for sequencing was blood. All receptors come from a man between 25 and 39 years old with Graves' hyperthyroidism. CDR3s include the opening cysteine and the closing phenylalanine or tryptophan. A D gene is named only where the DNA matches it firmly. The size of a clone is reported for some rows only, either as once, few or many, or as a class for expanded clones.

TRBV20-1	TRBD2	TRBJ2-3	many	TGCAGTGCTAGAGATTCTAGCGGCGACACAGATACGCAGTATTTT	CSARDSSGDTDTQYF
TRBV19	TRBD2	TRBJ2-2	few	TGTGCCAGTAGTATACAGGTAGCGGGCGATACCGCGAACACCGGGGAGCTGTTTTTT	CASSIQVAGDTANTGELFF
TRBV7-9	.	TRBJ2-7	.	TGTGCCAGCAGTTTGGGACTTCGTGATTCCTACGAGCAGTACTTC	CASSLGLRDSYEQYF
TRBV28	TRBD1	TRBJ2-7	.	TGTGCCAGCACCCTCTCCTCGGGACAGGGCTACGAGCAGTACTTC	CASTLSSGQGYEQYF
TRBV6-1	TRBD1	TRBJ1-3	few	TGTGCCAGCAGTACCAGGGGGCTTGGAAACACCATATATTTT	CASSTRGLGNTIYF
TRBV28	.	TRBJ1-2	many	TGTGCCAGCAGTTCGAAGGGCTATGGCTACACCTTC	CASSSKGYGYTF
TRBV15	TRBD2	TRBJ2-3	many	TGTGCCACCAGCAGAGGAATCATAGCGGGAGTGGCAGATACGCAGTATTTT	CATSRGIIAGVADTQYF
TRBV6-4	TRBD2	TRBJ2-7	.	TGTGCCATCTATAGCGGGAGGCTCTCCTACGAGCAGTACTTC	CAIYSGRLSYEQYF
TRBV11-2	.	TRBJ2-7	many	TGTGCCAGCAGCTTCCCGAGGGATACGTCGAGTAGGACCTACGAGCAGTACTTC	CASSFPRDTSSRTYEQYF
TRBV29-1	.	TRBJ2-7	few	TGCAGCGTTGAAGGAATAGGGGCCTCCTACGAGCAGTACTTC	CSVEGIGASYEQYF
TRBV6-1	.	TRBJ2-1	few	TGTGCCAGCAGTAGCGGAACCTACAATGAGCAGTTCTTC	CASSSGTYNEQFF
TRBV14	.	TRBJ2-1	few	TGTGCCAGCAGCACCCAGGGCGGGGCGGAGCAGTTCTTC	CASSTQGGAEQFF
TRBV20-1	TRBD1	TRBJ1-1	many	TGCAGTGCCGCACCCTGGGACAGGGGGAACACTGAAGCTTTCTTT	CSAAPWDRGNTEAFF
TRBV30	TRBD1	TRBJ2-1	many	TGTGCCTGGAGTGTACGTAGCAGGGGGACAGAGCAGTTCTTC	CAWSVRSRGTEQFF
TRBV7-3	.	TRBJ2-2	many	TGTGCCAGCAGCTTACTTGGCGGCAACACCGGGGAGCTGTTTTTT	CASSLLGGNTGELFF
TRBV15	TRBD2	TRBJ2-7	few	TGTGCCACCAGCAAAGGCCTAGCGGGGATATCCTACGAGCAGTACTTC	CATSKGLAGISYEQYF
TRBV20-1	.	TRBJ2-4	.	TGCAGTGCTACGACGGGTGAAAACATTCAGTACTTC	CSATTGENIQYF
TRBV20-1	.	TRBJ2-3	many	TGCAGTGCTAATTGGCCCGGCAGTACAGATACGCAGTATTTT	CSANWPGSTDTQYF
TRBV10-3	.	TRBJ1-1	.	TGTGCCATCAGTGAGTCGGGAACCGAGATGAACACTGAAGCTTTCTTT	CAISESGTEMNTEAFF
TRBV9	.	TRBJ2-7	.	TGTGCCAGCAGCTTAAGCCTCCGGGACTCTAGGGCCGAGCAGTACTTC	CASSLSLRDSRAEQYF
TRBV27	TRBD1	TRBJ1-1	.	TGTGCCAGCAGTTTATTTCTGGAAGGGGGCGCGACTGAAACTTTCTTT	CASSLFLEGGATETFF
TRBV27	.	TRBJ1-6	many	TGTGCCAGCAGTCTCCGAGGGCTAGTATCACCCCTCCACTTT	CASSLRGLVSPLHF
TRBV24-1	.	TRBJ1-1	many	TGTGCCACCAGTGGGGAGCCTATGAACACTGAAGCTTTCTTT	CATSGEPMNTEAFF
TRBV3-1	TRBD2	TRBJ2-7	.	TGTGCCAGCAGCCGAGCCCCGACAGGTCCGGGACTAGCGGATGAGCAGTACTTC	CASSRAPTGPGLADEQYF
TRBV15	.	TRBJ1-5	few	TGTGCCACCAGCAGAGATGCCAGGGACTATCAGCCCCAGCATTTT	CATSRDARDYQPQHF
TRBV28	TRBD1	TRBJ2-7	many	TGTGCCAGCAGTTCCAAGACAGGGGGCGGGTACGAGCAGTACTTC	CASSSKTGGGYEQYF
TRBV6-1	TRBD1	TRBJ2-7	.	TGTGCCAGCACCGGGACAGGGGGTGAAAAGGGGCAGTACTTC	CASTGTGGEKGQYF
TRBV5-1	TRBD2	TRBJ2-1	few	TGCGCCAGCAGCAATGCCGGGACTAGCGGGAGTTATGGCGCCTACAATGAGCAGTTCTTC	CASSNAGTSGSYGAYNEQFF
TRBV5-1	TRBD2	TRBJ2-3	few	TGCGCCAGCAGCTTGGGGCTAGCGGTGGGCACAGATACGCAGTATTTT	CASSLGLAVGTDTQYF
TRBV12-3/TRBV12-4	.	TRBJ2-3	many	TGTGCCAGCAGTTCTAGGGGTTCGCAGTATTTT	CASSSRGSQYF
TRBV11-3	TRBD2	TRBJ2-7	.	TGTGCCTCCTCCTTTGGGGGACTAGCAAACTACGAGCAGTACTTC	CASSFGGLANYEQYF
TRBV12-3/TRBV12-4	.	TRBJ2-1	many	TGTGCCAGAGAGCGGAAGAGCTCCTACAATGAGCAGTTCTTC	CARERKSSYNEQFF
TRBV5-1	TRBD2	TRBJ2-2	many	TGCGCCAGCAGCGGACCGGGACTAGCGGGAAACACCGGGGAGCTGTTTTTT	CASSGPGLAGNTGELFF
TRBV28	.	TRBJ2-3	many	TGTGCCAGCAGTTTCTCAGTGGCCCTCACAGATACGCAGTATTTT	CASSFSVALTDTQYF
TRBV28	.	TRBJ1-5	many	TGTGCCAGCAGTAGCAGAGGGTATCAGCCCCAGCATTTT	CASSSRGYQPQHF
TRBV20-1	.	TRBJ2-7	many	TGCAGTGGGGGACACACCGCCTACGAGCAGTACTTC	CSGGHTAYEQYF
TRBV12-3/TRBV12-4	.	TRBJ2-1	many	TGTGCCAGCAGCCCTCAGGGTTCGGGGAATGAGCAGTTCTTC	CASSPQGSGNEQFF
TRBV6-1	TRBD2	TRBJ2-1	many	TGTGCCAGCAGTGGGGGACTACCAAGCTCCTACAATGAGCAGTTCTTC	CASSGGLPSSYNEQFF
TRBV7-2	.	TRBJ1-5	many	TGTGCCAGCAGCTTAAATTTTCAGCCCCAGCATTTT	CASSLNFQPQHF
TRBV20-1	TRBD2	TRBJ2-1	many	TGCAGTCCAGGACTAGCGGCTCACAATGAGCAGTTCTTC	CSPGLAAHNEQFF
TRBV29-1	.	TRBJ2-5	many	TGCAGCGTTGAACCAGCACAGGGTGGGCATGAGACCCAGTACTTC	CSVEPAQGGHETQYF
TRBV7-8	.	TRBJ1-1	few	TGTGCCAGCAGCCAACTTGAGGCCACTGAAGCTTTCTTT	CASSQLEATEAFF
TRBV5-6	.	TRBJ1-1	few	TGTGCCAGCACCCTGGGGGGGGAAGCTTTCTTT	CASTLGGEAFF
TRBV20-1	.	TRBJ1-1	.	TGCAGTGCTAGAGATCAAGCTAAGGGTTCCACTGAAGCTTTCTTT	CSARDQAKGSTEAFF
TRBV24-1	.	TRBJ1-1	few	TGTGCCACCAGAAGCGAATCAAACACTGAAGCTTTCTTT	CATRSESNTEAFF
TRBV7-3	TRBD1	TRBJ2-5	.	TGTGCCAGCAGCTCTAGGACAGGGTGGGGGGAGACCCAGTACTTC	CASSSRTGWGETQYF
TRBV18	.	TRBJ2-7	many	TGTGCCAGCTCACCCGGGACGGCCGGCTACGAGCAGTACTTC	CASSPGTAGYEQYF
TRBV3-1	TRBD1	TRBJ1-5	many	TGTGCCAGCAGCCCGATGGGACAGGGGGATCAGCCCCAGCATTTT	CASSPMGQGDQPQHF
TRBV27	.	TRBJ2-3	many	TGTGCCAGCAGTCGGGAGGGGGCTTGGGATACGCAGTATTTT	CASSREGAWDTQYF
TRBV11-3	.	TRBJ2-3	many	TGTGCCAGCGGCCTAAGCGCCGGGAGCACAGATACGCAGTATTTT	CASGLSAGSTDTQYF
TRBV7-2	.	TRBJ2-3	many	TGTGCCAGCAGCTTGGACGGCTCAGCAGCAGATACGCAGTATTTT	CASSLDGSAADTQYF
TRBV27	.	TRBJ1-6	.	TGTGCCAGCAGTTTAGGGTTTGACAGCCGGAATTCACCCCTCCACTTT	CASSLGFDSRNSPLHF
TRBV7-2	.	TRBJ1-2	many	TGTGCCAGCAGCCCGGACGGATATAGCGGCTACACCTTC	CASSPDGYSGYTF
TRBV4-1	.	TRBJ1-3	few	TGCGCCAGCAGCCAACCTACAGGGCGAAACACCATATATTTT	CASSQPTGRNTIYF
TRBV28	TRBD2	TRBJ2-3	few	TGTGCCAGCAGTTACGGAGCGGGAGGCTGGGGCACAGATACGCAGTATTTT	CASSYGAGGWGTDTQYF